The 11 T cell receptor beta chains given below trace back to one sample, sequenced in a study of T cell changes during pregnancy in multiple sclerosis. This table comes from immunoSEQ multiplex PCR, and its TCRdb copy is limited to in-frame clones, with some not included. The sample comprises 80,000 to 100,000 clones, around 92% of which are singletons, and 2.6% rests with the top ten. The starting material was peripheral blood, obtained in the first trimester of pregnancy. The source is a female donor with multiple sclerosis, enrolled in a pregnancy study.

This clone was seen a single time. The chain carries TRBV5-1 and TRBJ2-1, with a possible D match to TRBD1 (8 bases). The CDR3 contains 13 residues. Per germline, CDR1 SGHRS and CDR2 YFSETQ. V was shortened by 5 bases and J by 7 bases, with 13 bases between the two germline ends. The CDR3 reads CASSNRGGNEQFF. CDR3 DNA sequence: TGCGCCAGCAGTAACAGGGGGGGGAATGAGCAGTTCTTC.

The gene calls are TRBV29-1 and TRBJ2-1, with D possibly being TRBD2 (6 bases). Between the trimmed V and J ends, which lost 0 bases and 8 bases, there was a span of 17 bases. The germline gives CDR1 SQVTM, CDR2 ANQGSEA. The CDR3 loop spans 15 amino acids. CDR3 coding DNA: TGCAGCGTTGAAGAGGGAGGACGAGGTTCCGATGAGCAGTTCTTC. Its translation: CSVEEGGRGSDEQFF.

The gene calls are TRBV6-4 and TRBJ1-4; D is possibly TRBD1 (6 bases). V was clipped by 4 bases and J by 6 bases, with 21 bases between them. Germline CDR1 and CDR2: MRHNA and SNTAGT. The CDR3 spans 17 residues. The CDR3 DNA follows: TGTGCCAGCAGTGGGGGGGGCGGGGAAAGTGATTATGAAAAACTGTTTTTT. Its protein is CASSGGGGESDYEKLFF.

The chain links TRBV2 to TRBJ2-3, with D possibly TRBD1 on 5 matching bases. V lost 4 bases to trimming and J lost 1 base, with 12 bases between them. CDR3 length equals 15 residues. Germline loops: CDR1 SNHLY, CDR2 FYNNEI. CDR3 nucleotides: TGTGCCAGCAGTGGGAGACAGATGGGCACAGATACGCAGTATTTT. Amino acids: CASSGRQMGTDTQYF.

CDR3 DNA: TGTGCCAGCAGCCCGGGGGACGGACCTAACTATGGCTACACCTTC. This gives the protein CASSPGDGPNYGYTF. This chain links TRBV11-3 with TRBJ1-2, with D maybe TRBD1 (5 bases). The V end was cut by 5 bases, the J end by 0 bases, with 13 bases between. Germline V gene sequence: CDR1 SGHNT, CDR2 YENEEA. This CDR3 region has 15 residues.

The V and J genes are TRBV28 and TRBJ2-7; TRBD1 matches at 10 bases. Losses at the gene ends were 7 bases for V and 6 bases for J; bases not matched to a gene: 9. Germline V CDR1 and CDR2: MDHEN, SYDVKM. This CDR3 is 14 amino acids long. Here the CDR3 DNA reads TGTGCCAGCATCCAGACAGGGGGCACCTCCGAGCAGTACTTC. Residues: CASIQTGGTSEQYF.

This chain uses TRBV27 with TRBJ2-1; D might be TRBD2 (6 bases). Germline lookup yields CDR1 MNHEY and CDR2 SMNVEV (reference sequence). V shed 4 bases and J shed 8 bases, with 12 bases lying between them. This CDR3 is built from 13 residues. The CDR3 coding sequence is TGTGCCAGCAGTTCGACTAGGACTCATGAGCAGTTCTTC. Its protein product is CASSSTRTHEQFF.

The genes are TRBV5-4 and TRBJ2-1; 7 nucleotides match TRBD1. V lost 4 bases and J lost 3; bases outside the gene matches: 7. This CDR3 contains 15 residues. Germline CDR1 reads SGHNT; CDR2 reads YYREEE (reference sequence). The CDR3 DNA follows: TGTGCCAGCAGCCACGGACAGGTGAGCTACAATGAGCAGTTCTTC. It specifies CASSHGQVSYNEQFF. The full variable domain, its missing parts supplied by reference TRBV5-4 and TRBJ2-1, is ETGVTQSPTHLIKTRGQQVTLRCSSQSGHNTVSWYQQALGQGPQFIFQYYREEENGRGNFPPRFSGLQFPNYSSELNVNALELDDSALYLCASSHGQVSYNEQFFGPGTRLTVL.

The chain carries TRBV7-9 and TRBJ1-2; perhaps TRBD1 as D (6 bases). This CDR3 spans 17 amino acids. V was shortened by 5 bases and J by 4 bases, with 23 bases between the two germline ends. CDR1 SEHNR and CDR2 FQNEAQ come from the germline V gene (reference sequence). This chain's CDR3 is CASSTLTGLLNLYGYTF. The DNA for the CDR3 is TGTGCCAGCAGCACTTTGACAGGCCTCCTTAATCTCTATGGCTACACCTTC.

This CDR3 reads CASSANYFQETQYF. The CDR3 DNA reads TGTGCCAGCAGTGCGAACTACTTCCAAGAGACCCAGTACTTC. This chain joins TRBV6-1 and TRBJ2-5; D ambiguous. Germline CDR1 MNHNS, CDR2 SASEGT. V was clipped by 4 bases and J by 1 base, with 10 bases between them. This CDR3 comprises 14 residues.

The rearrangement links TRBV19 to TRBJ1-4; no clear D gene. The CDR3 covers 12 residues. Germline V gives CDR1 LNHDA, CDR2 SQIVND (reference sequence). With 6 bases removed from V and 4 bases from J, the gap between germline ends came to 6 bases. The CDR3 nucleotides read TGTGCCAGTAGCGGGGATAATGAAAAACTGTTTTTT. This encodes CASSGDNEKLFF.